This TCR beta chain was found in a study of monozygotic twins with inflammatory bowel disease. Study conclusions and caveats: IBD patients share fewer clonotypes with other people than healthy twins do, especially with disease activity.

CDR1 is LGHNA and CDR2 is YSLEER in the germline V gene. The CDR3 loop spans 18 amino acids. Using the 5' RACE reads, TCRdb records one entry per CDR3 protein without DNA. The listing contains just over 300,000 distinct CDR3 sequences. A word on this clonotype: Its antigen is unknown.

The gene calls are TRBV4-3 and TRBJ2-1; TCRdb lists TRBD2, though no DNA is available to test this call. This clonotype originated in a human donor with ulcerative colitis or Crohn's disease, or a healthy co-twin of an affected twin (not recorded which). The specimen sequenced was blood. This CDR3 reads CASSQAVGAGGQYNEQFF.